This T cell receptor beta chain is drawn from a study of blood T cell repertoires in COVID-19. This clone has just one count. As originally analysed: Nucleated cell number was recorded as an estimate derived from reference gene primer amplification. Clones were read by immunoSEQ multiplex PCR, and TCRdb kept only the in-frame ones, dropping some. Clone size and V and J calls were adopted from that table, with D and trimming inferred from the DNA. The sample shows 75,000 to 90,000 clones, roughly 91% of them seen only once. Germline V lookup: CDR1 SEHNR, CDR2 FQNEAQ (reference sequence). CDR3 size: 15 residues. V lost 5 bases and J lost 3; bases outside the gene matches: 6.

The clonotype comes from a woman aged 45-65 years in a cohort sampled during active COVID-19. The chain uses TRBV7-9 and TRBJ2-7; TRBD1 matches 11 bases. Sequenced sample: peripheral blood. CDR3 DNA: TGTGCCAGCAGCCAGGGACAGGGGGTTGACTACGAGCAGTACTTC. Amino acid sequence: CASSQGQGVDYEQYF. The variable domain in full, completed from reference TRBV7-9 and TRBJ2-7, reads DTGVSQNPRHKITKRGQNVTFRCDPISEHNRLYWYRQTLGQGPEFLTYFQNEAQLEKSRLLSDRFSAERPKGSFSTLEIQRTEQGDSAMYLCASSQGQGVDYEQYFGPGTRLTVT.